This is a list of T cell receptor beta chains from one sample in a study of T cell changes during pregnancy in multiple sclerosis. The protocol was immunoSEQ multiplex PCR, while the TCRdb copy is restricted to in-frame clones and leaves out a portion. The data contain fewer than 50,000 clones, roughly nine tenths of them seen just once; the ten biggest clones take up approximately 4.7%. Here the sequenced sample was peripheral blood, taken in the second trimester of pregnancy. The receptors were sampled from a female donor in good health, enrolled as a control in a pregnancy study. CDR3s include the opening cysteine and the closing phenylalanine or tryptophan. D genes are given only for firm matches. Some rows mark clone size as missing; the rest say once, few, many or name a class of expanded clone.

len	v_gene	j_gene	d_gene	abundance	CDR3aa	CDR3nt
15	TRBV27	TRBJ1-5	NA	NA	CASSLFGQQGQPQHF	TGTGCCAGCAGTTTATTCGGTCAGCAGGGTCAGCCCCAGCATTTT
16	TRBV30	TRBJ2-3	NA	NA	CAWSATGLLSTDTQYF	TGTGCCTGGAGTGCTACAGGACTACTTAGCACAGATACGCAGTATTTT
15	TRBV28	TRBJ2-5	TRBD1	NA	CASSPADRDQETQYF	TGTGCCAGCAGCCCCGCCGACAGGGACCAAGAGACCCAGTACTTC
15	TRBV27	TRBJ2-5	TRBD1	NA	CASSFLGQVQETQYF	TGTGCCAGCAGTTTCCTAGGACAGGTTCAAGAGACCCAGTACTTC
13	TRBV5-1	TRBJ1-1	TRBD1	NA	CASSPDRDTEAFF	TGCGCCAGCAGCCCCGACAGGGACACTGAAGCTTTCTTT
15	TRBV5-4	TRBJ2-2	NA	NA	CASSLLGPSTGELFF	TGTGCCAGCAGCTTGCTGGGGCCCAGTACCGGGGAGCTGTTTTTT
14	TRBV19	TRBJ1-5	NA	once	CASVRRAGNQPQHF	TGTGCCAGTGTTCGCAGGGCCGGAAATCAGCCCCAGCATTTT
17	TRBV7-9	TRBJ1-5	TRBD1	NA	CASSLALTGAGNQPQHF	TGTGCCAGCAGCTTAGCGTTAACAGGGGCCGGTAATCAGCCCCAGCATTTT
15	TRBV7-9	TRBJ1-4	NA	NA	CASSFGTGSGEKLFF	TGTGCCAGCAGCTTTGGAACAGGGTCAGGGGAAAAACTGTTTTTT
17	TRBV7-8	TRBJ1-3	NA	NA	CASSLVGGESSGNTIYF	TGTGCCAGCAGCTTAGTGGGGGGTGAGAGCTCTGGAAACACCATATATTTT
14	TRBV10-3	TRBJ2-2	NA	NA	CAINEDMNTGELFF	TGTGCCATCAACGAGGACATGAACACCGGGGAGCTGTTTTTT
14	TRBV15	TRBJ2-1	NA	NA	CATSRDLRGNEQFF	TGTGCCACCAGCAGAGATTTACGCGGGAATGAGCAGTTCTTC
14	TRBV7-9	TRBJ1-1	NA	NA	CASSLAMAGQGAFF	TGTGCCAGCAGCTTAGCGATGGCGGGGCAGGGAGCTTTCTTT
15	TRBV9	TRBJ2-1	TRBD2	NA	CASSVGNSGGNEQFF	TGTGCCAGCAGCGTAGGGAATAGCGGGGGGAATGAGCAGTTCTTC
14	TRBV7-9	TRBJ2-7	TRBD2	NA	CASSFSGGAPEQYF	TGTGCCAGCAGCTTCTCGGGGGGGGCGCCCGAGCAGTACTTC
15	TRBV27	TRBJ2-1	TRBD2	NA	CASSSPTSFYNEQFF	TGTGCCAGCAGTTCCCCGACTAGCTTTTACAATGAGCAGTTCTTC
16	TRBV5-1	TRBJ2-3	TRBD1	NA	CASNGQGGAVTDTQYF	TGCGCCAGCAACGGGCAAGGGGGCGCGGTTACAGATACGCAGTATTTT
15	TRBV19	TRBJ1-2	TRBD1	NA	CASSIGTGLNYGYTF	TGTGCCAGTAGTATCGGGACAGGGCTTAACTATGGCTACACCTTC
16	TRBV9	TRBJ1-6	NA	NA	CASSPRMDSWDSPLHF	TGTGCCAGCAGCCCCCGCATGGACAGCTGGGATTCACCCCTCCACTTT
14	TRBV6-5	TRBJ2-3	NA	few	CASSVPGVADTQYF	TGTGCCAGCAGTGTCCCCGGGGTGGCAGATACGCAGTATTTT
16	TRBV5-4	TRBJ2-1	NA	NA	CASSSRGAASYNEQFF	TGTGCCAGCAGCAGCCGGGGGGCTGCATCCTACAATGAGCAGTTCTTC
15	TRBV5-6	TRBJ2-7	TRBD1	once	CASSLLDRGSYEQYF	TGTGCCAGCAGCTTGCTGGACAGGGGGAGCTACGAGCAGTACTTC
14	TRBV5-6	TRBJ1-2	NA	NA	CASSSLGQGKGYTF	TGTGCCAGCAGCTCCCTAGGGCAGGGCAAAGGCTACACCTTC
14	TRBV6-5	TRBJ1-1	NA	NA	CASRQSQGWTEAFF	TGTGCCAGCAGACAATCACAGGGATGGACTGAAGCTTTCTTT
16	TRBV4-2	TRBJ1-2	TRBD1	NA	CASSKNPGGANYGYTF	TGTGCCAGCAGCAAAAATCCAGGGGGCGCTAACTATGGCTACACCTTC
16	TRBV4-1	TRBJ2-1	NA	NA	CASSQANPSADNEQFF	TGCGCCAGCAGCCAAGCCAACCCCAGCGCCGACAATGAGCAGTTCTTC
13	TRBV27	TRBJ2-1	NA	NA	CASSSTGSGEQFF	TGTGCCAGCAGTTCAACAGGGTCCGGTGAGCAGTTCTTC
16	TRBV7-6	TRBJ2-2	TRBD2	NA	CASSLLAGGQSGELFF	TGTGCCAGCAGCTTATTGGCGGGGGGGCAGTCCGGGGAGCTGTTTTTT
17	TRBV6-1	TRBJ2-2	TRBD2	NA	CASSGLAGGSRTGELFF	TGTGCCAGCAGTGGACTAGCGGGGGGATCGCGGACCGGGGAGCTGTTTTTT
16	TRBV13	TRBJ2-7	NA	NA	CASSLGGGLKRYEQYF	TGTGCCAGCAGCTTAGGCGGCGGCCTAAAGCGGTACGAGCAGTACTTC
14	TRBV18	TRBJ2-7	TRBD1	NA	CASSPAGQAYEQYF	TGTGCCAGCTCACCGGCGGGACAGGCCTACGAGCAGTACTTC
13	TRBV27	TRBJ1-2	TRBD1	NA	CASCGQGDYGYTF	TGTGCCAGCTGCGGACAGGGGGACTATGGCTACACCTTC
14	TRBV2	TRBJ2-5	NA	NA	CASSRDTLGETQYF	TGTGCCAGCAGCCGGGACACGCTTGGAGAGACCCAGTACTTC
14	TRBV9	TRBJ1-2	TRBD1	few	CASSSDRDMAGYTF	TGTGCCAGCAGCTCCGACAGGGATATGGCGGGCTACACCTTC
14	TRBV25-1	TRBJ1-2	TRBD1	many	CASKPWGQGYGYTF	TGTGCCAGCAAGCCGTGGGGACAGGGGTATGGCTACACCTTC
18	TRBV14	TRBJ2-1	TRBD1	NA	CASSQEARGQFLYNEQFF	TGTGCCAGCAGCCAAGAAGCCAGGGGGCAGTTCCTATACAATGAGCAGTTCTTC
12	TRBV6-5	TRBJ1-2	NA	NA	CASSGGIGGYTF	TGTGCCAGCAGCGGGGGGATCGGGGGCTACACCTTC
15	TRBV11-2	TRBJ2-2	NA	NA	CASSSGTFNTGELFF	TGTGCCAGCAGCTCCGGGACATTTAACACCGGGGAGCTGTTTTTT
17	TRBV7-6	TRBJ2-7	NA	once	CASSLVWAGASTYEQYF	TGTGCCAGCAGCTTAGTTTGGGCGGGGGCATCCACCTACGAGCAGTACTTC
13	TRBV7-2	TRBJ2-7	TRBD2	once	CASSPGGSYEQYF	TGTGCCAGCAGCCCGGGGGGTTCCTACGAGCAGTACTTC
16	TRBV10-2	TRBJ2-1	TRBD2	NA	CASRAGGPSTYNEQFF	TGCGCCAGCAGGGCGGGAGGACCGTCTACCTACAATGAGCAGTTCTTC
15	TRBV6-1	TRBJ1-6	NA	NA	CASTLTGPYNSPLHF	TGTGCCAGTACCCTTACAGGGCCCTATAATTCACCCCTCCACTTT
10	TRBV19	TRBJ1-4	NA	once	CATFNEKLFF	TGTGCCACCTTTAATGAAAAACTGTTTTTT
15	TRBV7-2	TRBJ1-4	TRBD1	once	CASSLPGQANEKLFF	TGTGCCAGCAGCTTACCGGGACAGGCTAATGAAAAACTGTTTTTT
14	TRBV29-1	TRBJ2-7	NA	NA	CSVVIAVSSYEQYF	TGCAGCGTTGTGATAGCGGTGAGCTCCTACGAGCAGTACTTC
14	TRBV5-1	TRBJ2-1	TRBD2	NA	CASSLGGGYNEQFF	TGCGCCAGCAGCTTGGGGGGGGGCTACAATGAGCAGTTCTTC
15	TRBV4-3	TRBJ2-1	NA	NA	CASSQELLQNNEQFF	TGCGCCAGCAGCCAAGAGCTACTCCAAAACAATGAGCAGTTCTTC
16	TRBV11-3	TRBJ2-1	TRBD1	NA	CASSFGTVGTLDEQFF	TGTGCCAGCAGCTTCGGGACAGTAGGGACCTTGGATGAGCAGTTCTTC